The next 10 T cell receptor beta chains were all read from a single sample in a study of blood T cell repertoires in COVID-19. Some clones are missing from TCRdb's copy, which holds only in-frame ones; the method was immunoSEQ multiplex PCR. The data contain under 130,000 clones, about 92% of them singletons. Sequenced: peripheral blood. These TCRs come from a woman at least 80 years old in a cohort sampled during active COVID-19.

This clone turned up a few times. The chain joins TRBV2 to TRBJ1-6; D remains ambiguous. Trimming took 4 bases from V and 8 from J, leaving 6 bases between them. The V gene's germline CDR1 is SNHLY and CDR2 FYNNEI. The CDR3 length is 12 residues. The CDR3 protein is CASSAEYSPLHF. The DNA for the CDR3 is TGTGCCAGCAGTGCTGAGTATTCACCCCTCCACTTT.

The rearrangement joins TRBV10-3 to TRBJ2-7; D is unresolved. CDR3 length: 12 amino acids. Trimming removed 10 bases at V and 0 bases at J, with 10 bases between. Germline loops: CDR1 ENHRY, CDR2 SYGVKD. The CDR3 loop reads CATSDNSYEQYF. The DNA of the CDR3 is TGTGCCACCTCAGACAACTCCTACGAGCAGTACTTC.

This chain connects TRBV2 to TRBJ2-2, with D possibly TRBD1 on 5 matching bases. The V gene lost 4 bases and the J gene lost 14 bases, with 14 bases spanning the gap. Germline V gives CDR1 SNHLY, CDR2 FYNNEI. This CDR3 region has 12 residues. As DNA, the CDR3 is TGTGCCAGCAGTGTGGGGCAGGGATTACTGTTTTTT. This encodes CASSVGQGLLFF.

The J gene is TRBJ2-3, the V gene TRBV18, with 12 bases matching TRBD2. Germline-derived CDR1 and CDR2 are KGHSH and LQKENI. J lost 5 bases, V lost 6 bases, and 18 bases had no gene match. This CDR3 is 19 amino acids long. The CDR3 region is CASSLGQSLAGGPKDTQYF. As DNA, the CDR3 is TGTGCCAGCTCTCTAGGACAGTCCCTAGCGGGAGGGCCGAAAGATACGCAGTATTTT.

The gene calls are TRBV6-2 or TRBV6-3 and TRBJ1-6; D call uncertain. The CDR3 has 12 residues. Trimming left V 4 bases short and J 7 bases short, with 5 bases between. Germline V gene data show CDR1 as MNHEY and CDR2 as SVGEGT. The CDR3 loop reads CASSSLNSPLHF. The CDR3 nucleotides are TGTGCCAGCAGTTCTTTGAATTCACCCCTCCACTTT.

This sequence joins TRBV5-1 and TRBJ2-4; possible D gene TRBD2, 6 bases. From germline, CDR1 is SGHRS and CDR2 YFSETQ. The CDR3 covers 15 residues. Trimming shortened V by 0 bases and J by 8 bases, and 15 bases separated the two germline ends. The DNA for the CDR3 is TGCGCCAGCAGCTTGGGTGGGAGTCGGAGGGACATTCAGTACTTC. Translation gives CASSLGGSRRDIQYF.

V usage is TRBV5-1 and J usage is TRBJ2-5; 7 positions match TRBD1. Germline CDR1 is SGHRS and CDR2 is YFSETQ. Unmatched junction bases numbered 1, after V lost 2 bases and J lost 9 bases. The CDR3 extends over 11 amino acids. The CDR3 nucleotides are TGCGCCAGCAGCTTACAGGGGTCCCAGTACTTC. It encodes CASSLQGSQYF.

The chain joins TRBV29-1 to TRBJ1-3; maybe TRBD1 (6 bases). The CDR3 totals 13 residues. Trimming took off 7 bases at V and 0 bases at J, with 10 bases between the two ends. Germline V lookup: CDR1 SQVTM, CDR2 ANQGSEA. The CDR3 DNA reads TGCAGCGGACAGGCAATCTCTGGAAACACCATATATTTT. It yields the protein CSGQAISGNTIYF.

This chain uses TRBV30 with TRBJ1-2; no definite D call. Trimming removed 1 base at V and 0 bases at J, with 9 bases between. CDR3 length: 14 amino acids. In germline, CDR1 is GTSNPN, CDR2 SVGIG (reference sequence). In nucleotides, the CDR3 is TGTGCCTGGAGTGGTCTCGGTTCTAACTATGGCTACACCTTC. This gives the protein CAWSGLGSNYGYTF.

The chain uses TRBV27 and TRBJ2-7, with 7 bases fitting TRBD1. This CDR3 is 15 amino acids long. The germline gives CDR1 MNHEY, CDR2 SMNVEV (reference sequence). Trimming removed 5 bases from V and 0 bases from J; junction bases left unmatched: 7. CDR3 nucleotide sequence: TGTGCCAGCAGTACGGACAGGCTAAGCTCCTACGAGCAGTACTTC. It encodes CASSTDRLSSYEQYF.